These 19 T cell receptor beta chains were all obtained from the same sample, sequenced in a study of CD8+ T cells in alopecia areata. Extracted RNA was reverse transcribed into cDNA, the sequencing template. This table comes from immunoSEQ multiplex PCR, and its TCRdb copy is limited to in-frame clones, with some not included. The sample yields 150,000 or so clones, around 50% seen once. Sequenced material: CD4+ T cells sorted from blood. The receptors come from a human donor with alopecia areata.

The chain employs TRBV28 and TRBJ1-5, with D tentatively TRBD1 (6 bases). The germline V gene encodes CDR1 MDHEN and CDR2 SYDVKM. Trimming stripped 8 bases from V and 5 bases from J, with 16 bases between. CDR3 length: 14 residues. CDR3 region: CASRGQLPHQPQHF. The CDR3 DNA reads TGTGCCAGCCGCGGACAGCTTCCTCATCAGCCCCAGCATTTT.

This clone was seen only a few times. The rearrangement joins TRBV29-1 to TRBJ2-5; maybe TRBD1 (6 bases). The germline V and J ends were trimmed by 7 bases and 0 bases, with 24 bases remaining between them. The germline V gene has CDR1 SQVTM and CDR2 ANQGSEA. The CDR3 covers 17 residues. In DNA, the CDR3 is TGCAGCGCCTATTCGAGGGGGAGTAAACAGTACCAAGAGACCCAGTACTTC. Translating it yields CSAYSRGSKQYQETQYF. The variable domain in full, completed from reference TRBV29-1 and TRBJ2-5, reads SAVISQKPSRDICQRGTSLTIQCQVDSQVTMMFWYRQQPGQSLTLIATANQGSEATYESGFVIDKFPISRPNLTFSTLTVSNMSPEDSSIYLCSAYSRGSKQYQETQYFGPGTRLLVL.

The V call is TRBV6-5, the J call TRBJ2-7, with TRBD1 matching over 8 bases. This CDR3 is 14 amino acids long. The germline V gene encodes CDR1 MNHEY and CDR2 SVGAGI. Trimming took 6 bases from V and 3 from J; bases not matched to a gene: 7. CDR3 region: CASRTDRGNYEQYF. The CDR3 coding sequence is TGTGCCAGCAGGACCGACAGGGGAAACTACGAGCAGTACTTC.

This sequence joins TRBV2 and TRBJ1-5, with TRBD1 as a possible D gene (6 bases). CDR3 length: 16 amino acids. The germline CDR1 and CDR2 sequences are SNHLY and FYNNEI. Trimming stripped 3 bases from V and 5 bases from J, with 17 bases between. CDR3 amino acids: CASSETRQANYQPQHF. In DNA, the CDR3 is TGTGCCAGCAGTGAGACTCGACAGGCGAATTATCAGCCCCAGCATTTT. The entire variable domain, with the rest obtained from reference TRBV2 and TRBJ1-5, is as follows: EPEVTQTPSHQVTQMGQEVILRCVPISNHLYFYWYRQILGQKVEFLVSFYNNEISEKSEIFDDQFSVERPDGSNFTLKIRSTKLEDSAMYFCASSETRQANYQPQHFGDGTRLSIL.

The chain carries TRBV5-6 and TRBJ2-7, with D perhaps TRBD1 (5 bases). Germline V gives CDR1 SGHDT, CDR2 YYEEEE. The CDR3 contains 14 residues. V lost 1 base, J lost 0 bases, and 8 bases lay in between. CDR3 protein: CASSLTGSSYEQYF. CDR3 in DNA: TGTGCCAGCAGCTTGACAGGAAGCTCCTACGAGCAGTACTTC.

The chain links TRBV27 to TRBJ1-1; 7 bases map to TRBD1. Trimming took 4 bases from V and 1 from J; bases not matched to a gene: 9. CDR1 and CDR2 (germline): MNHEY, SMNVEV (reference sequence). There are 16 residues in the CDR3. This CDR3 reads CASSSPAGGTNTEAFF. The CDR3 nucleotides are TGTGCCAGCAGTTCACCGGCAGGGGGGACGAACACTGAAGCTTTCTTT.

J is TRBJ1-2 and V is TRBV5-1, with 9 bases matching TRBD1. The germline V gene has CDR1 SGHRS and CDR2 YFSETQ. With 1 base clipped from V and 7 bases from J, the junction kept 8 bases outside the gene matches. The CDR3 loop spans 15 amino acids. CDR3 in amino acids: CASSLTQQGASGYTF. The CDR3 DNA is TGCGCCAGCAGCTTGACGCAACAGGGGGCGAGTGGCTACACCTTC.

The chain is built from TRBV2 and TRBJ2-5; no firm D call. This CDR3 comprises 13 residues. V was clipped by 1 base and J by 3 bases, with 6 bases between them. Germline values: CDR1 SNHLY, CDR2 FYNNEI. The CDR3 loop is CASSEGRKETQYF. The CDR3 DNA sequence: TGTGCCAGCAGTGAAGGACGAAAAGAGACCCAGTACTTC.

The chain employs TRBV2 and TRBJ2-6; D is perhaps TRBD1 (6 bases). The CDR3 is made up of 16 amino acids. The germline V and J ends were trimmed by 4 bases and 0 bases, with 10 bases remaining between them. Per germline, CDR1 SNHLY and CDR2 FYNNEI. The CDR3 region has the DNA TGTGCCAGCAGTGGATTCAGGGGCTCTGGGGCCAACGTCCTGACTTTC. Amino acid sequence: CASSGFRGSGANVLTF.

The chain couples TRBV29-1 to TRBJ1-5; D is possibly TRBD1 (5 bases). CDR3 length: 13 residues. CDR1 and CDR2 from the germline V gene are SQVTM and ANQGSEA. Trimming removed 4 bases at V and 7 bases at J, with 14 bases between. CDR3 in DNA: TGCAGCGTTGGAGACAGTTGGCGGCAGCCCCAGCATTTT. It translates to CSVGDSWRQPQHF.

The rearrangement uses TRBV30 and TRBJ2-7, with D perhaps TRBD1 (6 bases). The ends were cut back, 5 bases at V and 7 bases at J, with 18 bases in the middle. The CDR3 is 13 amino acids. CDR1 GTSNPN and CDR2 SVGIG come from the germline V gene (reference sequence). Here the CDR3 DNA reads TGTGCCTGGGGGGTCGGCAGGGGAAGGGAGCAGTACTTC. Protein product: CAWGVGRGREQYF.

This clone has just a few counts. The rearrangement uses TRBV19 and TRBJ2-5, with D unresolved. Germline CDR1 reads LNHDA; CDR2 reads SQIVND (reference sequence). This CDR3 has 13 residues. V lost 4 bases to trimming and J lost 0 bases, with 6 bases between them. DNA of the CDR3: TGTGCCAGTAGTAGCCAGGACCAAGAGACCCAGTACTTC. It translates to CASSSQDQETQYF.

The chain links TRBV2 to TRBJ1-4; 8 bases agree with TRBD1. V was clipped by 8 bases and J by 5 bases; unmatched bases: 7. Germline values: CDR1 SNHLY, CDR2 FYNNEI. The CDR3 is made up of 14 amino acids. The CDR3 DNA reads TGTGCCAGCCGGGACAGGCTGTCAAATGAAAAACTGTTTTTT. Protein sequence: CASRDRLSNEKLFF.

There are a few counts of this clone. This chain links TRBV28 with TRBJ2-6; D tentatively fits TRBD1 or TRBD2 (6 bases each). V was cut by 11 bases and J by 0 bases, with 14 bases left in between. CDR1 is MDHEN and CDR2 is SYDVKM in the germline V gene. The length of the CDR3 is 15 residues. CDR3 sequence: CAAGHHRSGANVLTF. The CDR3 DNA is TGTGCCGCGGGACATCATCGCTCTGGGGCCAACGTCCTGACTTTC.

V usage is TRBV6-1 and J usage is TRBJ2-7, with D tentatively TRBD2 (6 bases). V lost 4 bases to trimming and J lost 0 bases, with 16 bases between them. CDR3 length: 16 residues. Per germline, CDR1 MNHNS and CDR2 SASEGT. The CDR3 sequence: CASSGPRGLSSYEQYF. In nucleotides, the CDR3 is TGTGCCAGCAGTGGGCCCCGGGGACTTAGCTCCTACGAGCAGTACTTC.

This clone was recorded a few times. The J gene is TRBJ1-1, the V gene TRBV5-1; TRBD1 matches at 7 bases. V lost 5 bases and J lost 4; bases outside the gene matches: 11. The germline CDR1 and CDR2 sequences are SGHRS and YFSETQ. This CDR3 is built from 15 residues. Written as DNA, the CDR3 is TGCGCCAGCAGTTTGACAGGGCAGGATGGCACTGAAGCTTTCTTT. Amino acid sequence: CASSLTGQDGTEAFF.

V is TRBV27 and J is TRBJ1-2; possibly TRBD1 for D (5 bases). Between the trimmed V and J ends, which lost 1 base and 4 bases, there was a span of 10 bases. CDR3 length: 14 amino acids. Germline V gives CDR1 MNHEY, CDR2 SMNVEV (reference sequence). CDR3 in amino acids: CASSLWGSGYGYTF. The CDR3 DNA reads as TGTGCCAGCAGTTTATGGGGGTCGGGCTATGGCTACACCTTC.

The chain is built from TRBV6-5 and TRBJ1-2, with 10 bases identical to TRBD1. With 7 bases clipped from V and 4 bases from J, the junction kept 9 bases outside the gene matches. Germline V gene sequence: CDR1 MNHEY, CDR2 SVGAGI. This CDR3 contains 15 residues. The CDR3 reads CASTNGGTGVYGYTF. CDR3 DNA: TGTGCCAGCACTAACGGGGGGACAGGGGTCTATGGCTACACCTTC.

The chain is built from TRBV28 and TRBJ2-7; D is unresolved. V shed 8 bases and J shed 0 bases, with 11 bases lying between them. The CDR3 sequence is 13 residues long. From germline, CDR1 is MDHEN and CDR2 SYDVKM. In nucleotides, the CDR3 is TGTGCCAGCTTTGCGGCAAGCTCCTACGAGCAGTACTTC. Amino acid sequence: CASFAASSYEQYF.